One and the same sample provided the 12 T cell receptor beta chains below, sequenced in a study of T cells after yellow fever vaccination. TCRdb re-called the 5' RACE reads through MiXCR, storing one row per CDR3 protein. The sample holds 150,000 to 200,000 distinct CDR3 sequences, approximately 10% seen once. The starting material was CD8+ T cells sorted from PBMCs, obtained 15 days after the yellow fever booster vaccination. These receptors all come from a man younger than 30 who received the YFV17D yellow fever vaccine.

The genes are TRBV29-1 and TRBJ2-3; unclear D gene. The CDR3 is 14 residues long. The germline V gene has CDR1 SQVTM and CDR2 ANQGSEA. The germline V and J ends were trimmed by 3 bases and 2 bases, with 12 bases remaining between them. DNA of the CDR3: TGCAGCGTTGACCAGTTAACCCCCACAGATACGCAGTATTTT. It translates to CSVDQLTPTDTQYF.

The table lists this clonotype with a few counts. The chain recombines TRBV5-5 with TRBJ1-1, with 8 nucleotides matching TRBD1. CDR1 SGHKS and CDR2 YYEKEE come from the germline V gene (reference sequence). This CDR3 comprises 15 residues. V shed 4 bases and J 4 bases; nucleotides not matched to a gene: 9. This CDR3 is CASSTMTGAVTEAFF. The CDR3 region has the DNA TGTGCCAGCAGCACTATGACAGGGGCGGTCACTGAAGCTTTCTTT. The full variable domain, rest sourced from reference TRBV5-5 and TRBJ1-1, is DAGVTQSPTHLIKTRGQQVTLRCSPISGHKSVSWYQQVLGQGPQFIFQYYEKEERGRGNFPDRFSARQFPNYSSELNVNALLLGDSALYLCASSTMTGAVTEAFFGQGTRLTVV.

By sample share, this clonotype is medium-sized. This chain links TRBV29-1 with TRBJ2-3, with D perhaps matching TRBD2 (6 bases). The CDR3 contains 14 residues. Germline values: CDR1 SQVTM, CDR2 ANQGSEA. V gave up 4 bases and J gave up 3 bases, with 14 bases separating them. The CDR3 is CSVGISGRTDTQYF. DNA for the CDR3: TGCAGCGTTGGAATTAGCGGAAGGACAGATACGCAGTATTTT.

Only a few counts were recorded for this clonotype. In DNA form, the CDR3 reads TGTGCCAGCAGCCCAACCTCCGGGACAGGGGGCGCTTTCACAGATACGCAGTATTTT. Amino acid sequence: CASSPTSGTGGAFTDTQYF. The chain couples TRBV7-9 to TRBJ2-3; 12 nucleotides line up with TRBD1. CDR3 length: 19 amino acids. Germline V gene data show CDR1 as SEHNR and CDR2 as FQNEAQ (reference sequence). The ends lost 5 bases at V and 2 bases at J; junction bases unmatched: 14. The variable domain in full, completed from reference TRBV7-9 and TRBJ2-3, reads DTGVSQNPRHKITKRGQNVTFRCDPISEHNRLYWYRQTLGQGPEFLTYFQNEAQLEKSRLLSDRFSAERPKGSFSTLEIQRTEQGDSAMYLCASSPTSGTGGAFTDTQYFGPGTRLTVL.

This clonotype has just a few counts. The chain uses TRBV7-9 and TRBJ1-5; D not certain. Germline V CDR1 and CDR2: SEHNR, FQNEAQ (reference sequence). Between the trimmed V and J ends, which lost 4 bases and 3 bases, there was a span of 13 bases. The CDR3 runs to 15 residues. CDR3 sequence: CASSSAGEPNQPQHF. CDR3 DNA: TGTGCCAGCAGCTCCGCAGGAGAGCCCAATCAGCCCCAGCATTTT.

Here the CDR3 reads CASSHRVSGNTIYF. As DNA, the CDR3 is TGTGCCAGCAGCCACAGGGTCTCTGGAAACACCATATATTTT. V usage is TRBV6-5 and J usage is TRBJ1-3, with D maybe TRBD1 (6 bases). This CDR3 is built from 14 residues. V was clipped by 6 bases and J by 0 bases, with 9 bases between them. CDR1 is MNHEY, CDR2 SVGAGI, per germline.

This clonotype was recorded a few times. The CDR3 DNA sequence: TGTGCCAGCAGCTTAGGGCAGGCTTCCTACGAGCAGTACTTC. Translation: CASSLGQASYEQYF. The chain carries TRBV13 and TRBJ2-7, with D unclear. Germline V gene lookup returns CDR1 PRHDT and CDR2 FYEKMQ (reference sequence). This CDR3 has 14 residues. The V end was cut by 0 bases, the J end by 1 base, with 7 bases between. Complete variable domain (other parts from reference TRBV13 and TRBJ2-7): AAGVIQSPRHLIKEKRETATLKCYPIPRHDTVYWYQQGPGQDPQFLISFYEKMQSDKGSIPDRFSAQQFSDYHSELNMSSLELGDSALYFCASSLGQASYEQYFGPGTRLTVT.

This clonotype has a handful of counts. V usage is TRBV11-2 and J usage is TRBJ1-1, with 7 bases matching TRBD1. The CDR3 extends over 14 amino acids. CDR1 and CDR2 (germline): SGHAT, FQNNGV. V gave up 0 bases and J gave up 3 bases; unmatched junction bases: 1. This CDR3 reads CASSLETGYTEAFF. CDR3 nucleotide sequence: TGTGCCAGCAGCTTAGAGACAGGGTACACTGAAGCTTTCTTT.

The rearrangement joins TRBV29-1 to TRBJ2-7; 10 nucleotides agree with TRBD1. J lost 6 bases, V lost 6 bases, and 8 bases had no gene match. Germline-derived CDR1 and CDR2 are SQVTM and ANQGSEA. The CDR3 totals 13 residues. The CDR3 region has the DNA TGCAGCGTCGACGGGACAGGGGCGGGCGAGCAGTACTTC. Residues: CSVDGTGAGEQYF.

The chain uses TRBV4-2 and TRBJ2-1; no definite D call. V lost 3 bases to trimming and J lost 4 bases, with 16 bases between them. Germline CDR1 and CDR2: LGHNA and YNFKEQ. This CDR3 has 16 amino acids. The CDR3 region has the DNA TGTGCCAGCAGCCAGCCCCCGTTCCCCGTTTACAATGAGCAGTTCTTC. Translated: CASSQPPFPVYNEQFF.

This chain uses TRBV18 with TRBJ2-7; 7 bases are a match to TRBD2. The CDR3 is 16 residues long. The germline gives CDR1 KGHSH, CDR2 LQKENI. V dropped 2 bases and J dropped 3; count of bases not matched to a gene: 10. The chain's CDR3 is CASSPSPGGSHYEQYF. For the CDR3, the DNA is TGTGCCAGCTCACCATCCCCGGGGGGATCCCACTACGAGCAGTACTTC. Looking up the rest from reference TRBV18 and TRBJ2-7 gives the full variable domain: NAGVMQNPRHLVRRRGQEARLRCSPMKGHSHVYWYRQLPEEGLKFMVYLQKENIIDESGMPKERFSAEFPKEGPSILRIQQVVRGDSAAYFCASSPSPGGSHYEQYFGPGTRLTVT.

The chain joins TRBV19 to TRBJ2-4, with D maybe TRBD2 (7 bases). CDR1 is LNHDA, CDR2 SQIVND, per germline (reference sequence). Between the trimmed V and J ends, which lost 7 bases and 2 bases, there was a span of 18 bases. This CDR3 comprises 16 residues. CDR3 DNA: TGTGCCAGTACCGGCCTGGGGGGGGCGTCCAAAAACATTCAGTACTTC. It encodes CASTGLGGASKNIQYF.